This TCR beta chain is drawn from a study of metastatic and nonmetastatic thyroid tumors. Across the study: It was across blood and tumor or nodule tissue from malignant and benign thyroid patients that repertoires were compared. Study results and limitations: According to reports, the diversity of TCR beta was significantly higher in malignant thyroid tumors than in benign nodules, and this held in both blood and tumor samples.

This clone was detected a few times. What it binds is unknown. Germline V gene sequence: CDR1 SNHLY, CDR2 FYNNEI. Trimming cost V 3 bases and J 6 bases, with 9 bases left between them. The CDR3 extends over 12 amino acids. No treatment had been given to any patient before thyroid surgery. Authors' processing steps: Differences in CDR3 between clinicopathological groups were drawn on to build a classifier intended to discriminate distant-metastatic papillary thyroid cancer patients. With MiXCR, TCRdb called clones anew from the PCR reads. TCRdb's processing, not the authors' own work, is the source of the V and J calls. The sample carries approximately 16,000 clones, roughly 32% recorded once.

The chain couples TRBV2 to TRBJ2-7; D unresolved. What was sequenced was tumor tissue. This clonotype was obtained from a female donor with papillary thyroid cancer or a benign thyroid nodule (not recorded which). Some clones in this sample may be carry-over from other donors' samples. The CDR3 loop reads CASSERPFEQYF. For the CDR3, the DNA is TGTGCCAGCAGTGAGAGGCCTTTCGAGCAGTACTTC.